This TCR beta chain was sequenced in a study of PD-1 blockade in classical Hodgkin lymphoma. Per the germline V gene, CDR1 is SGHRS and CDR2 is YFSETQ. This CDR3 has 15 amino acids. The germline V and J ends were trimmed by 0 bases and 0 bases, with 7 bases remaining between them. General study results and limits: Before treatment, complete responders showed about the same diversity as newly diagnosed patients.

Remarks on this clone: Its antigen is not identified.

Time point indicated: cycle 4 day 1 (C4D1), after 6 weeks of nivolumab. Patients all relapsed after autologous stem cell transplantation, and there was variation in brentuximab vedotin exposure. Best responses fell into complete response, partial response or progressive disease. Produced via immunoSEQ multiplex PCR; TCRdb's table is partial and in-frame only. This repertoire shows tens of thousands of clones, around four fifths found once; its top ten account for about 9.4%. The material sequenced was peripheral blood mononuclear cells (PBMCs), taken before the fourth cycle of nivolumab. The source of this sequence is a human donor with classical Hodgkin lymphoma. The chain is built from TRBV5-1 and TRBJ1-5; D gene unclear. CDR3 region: CASSLAGYSNQPQHF. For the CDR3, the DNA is TGCGCCAGCAGCTTGGCGGGTTATAGCAATCAGCCCCAGCATTTT. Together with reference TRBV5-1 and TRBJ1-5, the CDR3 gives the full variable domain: KAGVTQTPRYLIKTRGQQVTLSCSPISGHRSVSWYQQTPGQGLQFLFEYFSETQRNKGNFPGRFSGRQFSNSRSEMNVSTLELGDSALYLCASSLAGYSNQPQHFGDGTRLSIL.